This T cell receptor beta chain was sequenced for a study of spatial heterogeneity in lung cancer. Findings and limits, study-wide: Of tumor T cells, an estimated coverage of around 7% was reached for alpha chains and approximately 14% for beta chains. Mutation counts in tumors were tracked by counts of expanded intratumoral alpha and beta TCRs.

TCRdb re-called the 5' RACE reads with MiXCR, one entry per CDR3 protein. The data show nearly 5,000 distinct CDR3 sequences, 10% to 15% seen once. Of note for this clonotype: Its target is unknown.

Trimming removed 5 bases from V and 7 bases from J, with 20 bases in between. CDR3 size: 15 residues. CDR1 is SGHTA, CDR2 FQGNSA, per germline. Time point reported: sample taken at primary tumor resection. Samples came from roughly 70 TRACERx patients with untreated early-stage lung cancer. Sequencing covered unsorted whole RNA taken from tumor, nontumor lung or frozen PBMC. The chain carries TRBV7-2 and TRBJ1-2, with D possibly being TRBD1 (5 bases). The source material was lung tumor tissue, sampled at surgery. The sequence derives from a female donor with early-stage non-small cell lung cancer. CDR3 bases: TGTGCCAGCAGCACACCACCGGGACGGCCCTTTGGCTACACCTTC. Amino acid sequence: CASSTPPGRPFGYTF.